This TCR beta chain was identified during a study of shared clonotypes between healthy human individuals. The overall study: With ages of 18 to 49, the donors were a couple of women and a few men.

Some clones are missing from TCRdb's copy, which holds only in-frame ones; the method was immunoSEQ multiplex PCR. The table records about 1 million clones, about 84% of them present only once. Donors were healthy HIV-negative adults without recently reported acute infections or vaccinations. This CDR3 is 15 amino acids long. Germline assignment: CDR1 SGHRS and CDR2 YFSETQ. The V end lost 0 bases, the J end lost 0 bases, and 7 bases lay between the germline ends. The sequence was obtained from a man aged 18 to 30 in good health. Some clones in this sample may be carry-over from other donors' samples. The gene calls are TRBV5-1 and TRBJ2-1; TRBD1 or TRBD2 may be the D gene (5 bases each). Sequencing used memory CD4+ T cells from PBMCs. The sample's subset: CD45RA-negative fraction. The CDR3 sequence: CASSLDGTSYNEQFF. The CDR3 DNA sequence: TGCGCCAGCAGCTTGGACGGGACCTCCTACAATGAGCAGTTCTTC.